The rows below give T cell receptor beta chains drawn from one sample of a study. In TCRdb, the RT-PCR reads were re-called with MiXCR into one record per CDR3 protein. The sample lists about 680,000 distinct CDR3 sequences; 14% were seen once. Source material: memory CD4+ T cells from blood. The receptors derive from a female donor in good health, serving as a healthy control. Both conserved end residues are part of each CDR3. D genes are given only for firm matches. Clone size is stated in some rows and not others, as once, few, many or a class when expanded.

D	J	V	size	DNA	CDR3
.	TRBJ1-1	TRBV4-2	.	TGTGCCAGCAGCCAAGAGGGTCGGGAGACGGGCACTGAAGCTTTCTTT	CASSQEGRETGTEAFF
TRBD1	TRBJ2-1	TRBV11-2	.	TGTGCCAGCAGCTTAGATGAGAGGACAGGGGGGTCGTGGGAGCAGTTCTTC	CASSLDERTGGSWEQFF
.	TRBJ1-6	TRBV28	few	TGTGCCAGCAGCCCGGTGGTTTCACCCCTCCACTTT	CASSPVVSPLHF
TRBD1	TRBJ2-5	TRBV4-3	.	TGCGCCAGCAGCCAATCCGGCAGGGGGGAGACCCAGTACTTC	CASSQSGRGETQYF
.	TRBJ1-2	TRBV29-1	.	TGCAGCGTAGAGGACACGTATAACTATGGCTACACCTTC	CSVEDTYNYGYTF
TRBD1	TRBJ2-3	TRBV9	few	TGTGCCAGCAGCGTCGGGACAGTAAAAACAGATACGCAGTATTTT	CASSVGTVKTDTQYF
TRBD2	TRBJ2-1	TRBV5-1	.	TGCGCCAGCAGCCCTATAGCGGGAGGGTTATTCAATGAGCAGTTCTTC	CASSPIAGGLFNEQFF
TRBD1	TRBJ2-7	TRBV9	.	TGTGCCAGCAGCCGGCGGACAGGGATCTACGAGCAGTACTTC	CASSRRTGIYEQYF
.	TRBJ2-2	TRBV9	few	TGTGCCAGCAGCGTAGCTGCCCAGAGGGCCGGGGAGCTGTTTTTT	CASSVAAQRAGELFF
.	TRBJ1-2	TRBV6-5	many	TGTGCCAGCCGTCTCCGGGCGACCTATGGCTACACCTTC	CASRLRATYGYTF
.	TRBJ2-7	TRBV15	many	TGTGCCACCAGCAGAGATTGGGGGGCTGGCGAGCAGTACTTC	CATSRDWGAGEQYF
TRBD1	TRBJ1-2	TRBV11-2	many	TGTGCCAGCAGCATTGGACAGGGCTATGGCTACACCTTC	CASSIGQGYGYTF
.	TRBJ1-1	TRBV11-2	few	TGTGCCAGCAGCTTAGATCGGGTAGGATACACTGAAGCTTTCTTT	CASSLDRVGYTEAFF
.	TRBJ1-2	TRBV6-5	many	TGTGCCAGCAGTTCGAGGACCAGCTATGGCTACACCTTC	CASSSRTSYGYTF
.	TRBJ2-7	TRBV12-3/TRBV12-4	many	TGTGCCAGCAGTTTTGCGCCAGGGGCCTACGAGCAGTACTTC	CASSFAPGAYEQYF
.	TRBJ2-7	TRBV24-1	few	TGTGCCACCAGTGATTCGCCGACAGCGACCATGATCTACGAGCAGTACTTC	CATSDSPTATMIYEQYF
TRBD2	TRBJ2-5	TRBV20-1	.	TGCAGTGCTAGGAAAGGGGGACTAGCTCAAGAGACCCAGTACTTC	CSARKGGLAQETQYF
.	TRBJ2-7	TRBV5-6	.	TGTGCCAGCAGCCGGATCGGGGCCTACGAGCAGTACTTC	CASSRIGAYEQYF
.	TRBJ1-1	TRBV12-3/TRBV12-4	many	TGTGCCAGCACCCGGAGAGAGGGGAACACTGAAGCTTTCTTT	CASTRREGNTEAFF
TRBD2	TRBJ2-7	TRBV20-1	.	TGCAGTGCTACTTCGAGCGGGAGGGTTTGGGAGCAGTACTTC	CSATSSGRVWEQYF
TRBD1	TRBJ1-5	TRBV7-8	few	TGTGCCAGCAGCTATTGGACAGGGTCGGATCAGCCCCAGCATTTT	CASSYWTGSDQPQHF
TRBD2	TRBJ2-1	TRBV20-1	many	TGCAGTGCTAGAGATAGAATGCTAGCGGGAGGGCCTTCCTACAATGAGCAGTTCTTC	CSARDRMLAGGPSYNEQFF
TRBD2	TRBJ2-1	TRBV24-1	.	TGTGCCACCCGGGGACTAGCGGACTACAATGAGCAGTTCTTC	CATRGLADYNEQFF
.	TRBJ1-1	TRBV20-1	.	TGCAGTGCTAGTCCCCGGGACGGGACTTTCTTT	CSASPRDGTFF
.	TRBJ2-2	TRBV15	few	TGTGCCACCAGCAGAGATCGTACAGACACCGGGGAGCTGTTTTTT	CATSRDRTDTGELFF
.	TRBJ2-2	TRBV6-1	.	TGTGCCAGCAGTGAAATGGCAGGTCGAACCGGGGAGCTGTTTTTT	CASSEMAGRTGELFF
.	TRBJ1-3	TRBV5-1	.	TGCGCCAGCAGCTTGCAGGGATTGGTGAACACCATATATTTT	CASSLQGLVNTIYF
.	TRBJ1-3	TRBV15	few	TGTGCCACCAGCATCGGTGGGGGAAACACCATATATTTT	CATSIGGGNTIYF
.	TRBJ2-1	TRBV9	.	TGTGCCAGCACCGAAAAGGGGGATCTCTACAATGAGCAGTTCTTC	CASTEKGDLYNEQFF
.	TRBJ2-5	TRBV12-3/TRBV12-4	few	TGTGCCAGCAGGTCCGGTGGGGGGCAAGAGACCCAGTACTTC	CASRSGGGQETQYF
TRBD2	TRBJ2-5	TRBV28	.	TGTGCCAGCTCCTCTAGCGGGAGAGAGACCCAGTACTTC	CASSSSGRETQYF
.	TRBJ2-3	TRBV12-3/TRBV12-4	.	TGTGCCAGCAGTAACAGGGGAGGGGGAGATACGCAGTATTTT	CASSNRGGGDTQYF
.	TRBJ1-1	TRBV28	few	TGTGCCAGCTTCCTGGGTGGAGTCCGGGGCACTGAAGCTTTCTTT	CASFLGGVRGTEAFF
.	TRBJ1-3	TRBV30	.	TGTGCCTGGAGTGTGGGCGGACCCTCTGGAAACACCATATATTTT	CAWSVGGPSGNTIYF
TRBD1	TRBJ1-6	TRBV5-1	few	TGCGCCAGCAGCCCGAATCCCGGACAGGGGGCAGGTTCACCCCTCCACTTT	CASSPNPGQGAGSPLHF
.	TRBJ2-7	TRBV19	.	TGTGCCAGTAGCCAGGTGATAAGCTCCTACGAGCAGTACTTC	CASSQVISSYEQYF
.	TRBJ2-3	TRBV12-3/TRBV12-4	many	TGTGCCAGCAGTTTAAATAGCGCTTCAGATACGCAGTATTTT	CASSLNSASDTQYF
.	TRBJ1-5	TRBV5-6	few	TGTGCCAGCAGCCAGATCGGGACTCTGGGCGTGAGCAATCAGCCCCAGCATTTT	CASSQIGTLGVSNQPQHF
.	TRBJ2-5	TRBV11-2	.	TGTGCCAGCAGCTTTGCGGGCGGGGTCCGTTTTGGGGAGACCCAGTACTTC	CASSFAGGVRFGETQYF